Presented here are 26 T cell receptor beta chains from one specimen sequenced in a study of shared clonotypes between healthy human individuals (dated by TCRdb to 2019 to 2021). Libraries were made using the immunoSEQ multiplex PCR assay. The table was pulled from immuneACCESS by TCRdb, which kept in-frame rearrangements only. Such tables lose some clones; where checked, under half of the loss comes from unresolved V genes, and the rest has no known cause. This sample holds around 1.5 million clones; nearly 99% were observed only once. About 0.45% of the sample is in the top ten clones. Sequenced material: naive CD4+ T cells sorted from blood. This sample's cell subset or site label indicates: CD45RA+ positively selected. Source of these receptors: a young man in good health.

V is TRBV5-1 and J is TRBJ1-4, with TRBD1 matching over 7 bases. The CDR3 consists of 14 residues. With 4 bases clipped from V and 6 bases from J, the junction kept 6 bases outside the gene matches. Germline CDR1 and CDR2: SGHRS and YFSETQ. This chain's CDR3 is CASSRGQEDEKLFF. CDR3 DNA sequence: TGCGCCAGCAGCCGCGGACAGGAGGATGAAAAACTGTTTTTT.

This clone was seen just once. This chain uses TRBV7-8 with TRBJ2-5; D remains unclear. V lost 4 bases, J lost 4 bases, and 22 bases lay in between. This CDR3 comprises 17 residues. The germline CDR1 and CDR2 sequences are SGHVS and FQNEAQ. CDR3 in DNA: TGTGCCAGCAGCTCCACCCCCCGGTTTACGAGAGGAGAGACCCAGTACTTC. This codes for CASSSTPRFTRGETQYF.

In regard to this clone: Other DNA sequences in the same sample also yield this CDR3. The J gene is TRBJ1-5, the V gene TRBV28; D call uncertain. Trimming stripped 3 bases from V and 7 bases from J, with 7 bases between. The CDR3 sequence is 12 residues long. Germline V gene sequence: CDR1 MDHEN, CDR2 SYDVKM. CDR3 bases: TGTGCCAGCAGTTTGCCCGGACAGCCCCAGCATTTT. It translates to CASSLPGQPQHF.

The chain links TRBV10-1 to TRBJ2-5; 10 nucleotides align to TRBD1. This CDR3 comprises 15 residues. J gave up 3 bases and V 4 bases, and 5 bases lay outside the gene matches. Germline V gene data show CDR1 as WNHNN and CDR2 as SYGVQD (reference sequence). This CDR3 reads CASSGTGTGEETQYF. CDR3 DNA sequence: TGCGCCAGCAGTGGCACCGGGACAGGGGAAGAGACCCAGTACTTC.

This chain connects TRBV4-2 to TRBJ1-3, with TRBD1 as a possible D gene (5 bases). The CDR3 loop spans 18 amino acids. Trimming shortened V by 0 bases and J by 0 bases, and 15 bases separated the two germline ends. The germline gives CDR1 LGHNA, CDR2 YNFKEQ. CDR3 coding DNA: TGTGCCAGCAGCCAAGATCGGAAGGGGACGACCTCTGGAAACACCATATATTTT. It yields the protein CASSQDRKGTTSGNTIYF.

In DNA, the CDR3 is TGCAGCGTTGTGGGGACAGACTCCTACGAGCAGTACTTC. Amino acid sequence: CSVVGTDSYEQYF. V and J are TRBV29-1 and TRBJ2-7, with 7 bases aligning to TRBD1. The CDR3 loop spans 13 amino acids. In germline, CDR1 is SQVTM, CDR2 ANQGSEA. J lost 0 bases, V lost 4 bases, and 3 bases had no gene match.

The chain joins TRBV7-2 to TRBJ1-2, with a weak D call TRBD1 (5 bases). Germline V gene data show CDR1 as SGHTA and CDR2 as FQGNSA. Between the trimmed V and J ends, which lost 1 base and 8 bases, there was a span of 14 bases. CDR3 size: 14 residues. The CDR3 nucleotides read TGTGCCAGCAGCTTAGGTTCCGGGGCACGGGGCTACACCTTC. Protein sequence: CASSLGSGARGYTF.

The chain is built from TRBV7-2 and TRBJ1-4, with D tentatively TRBD1 (5 bases). Trimming took off 6 bases at V and 0 bases at J, with 14 bases between the two ends. Germline values: CDR1 SGHTA, CDR2 FQGNSA. The CDR3 spans 16 residues. The CDR3 coding sequence is TGTGCCAGCAGGAATGGGCGGGGCGCAACTAATGAAAAACTGTTTTTT. This encodes CASRNGRGATNEKLFF.

CDR3 region: CASSRDRPSTDTQYF. The CDR3 coding sequence is TGTGCCAGCAGCAGAGATCGACCGAGCACAGATACGCAGTATTTT. This rearrangement joins TRBV27 to TRBJ2-3; no clear D. The CDR3 is made up of 15 amino acids. V dropped 6 bases and J dropped 0 bases, with 13 bases sitting between them. CDR1 is MNHEY and CDR2 is SMNVEV in the germline V gene (reference sequence).

The chain links TRBV2 to TRBJ2-7; unclear D gene. The V end was cut by 1 base, the J end by 9 bases, with 19 bases between. The CDR3 loop spans 15 amino acids. Germline values: CDR1 SNHLY, CDR2 FYNNEI. CDR3 sequence reads: CASSEDLDPRLGQYF. The CDR3 DNA reads TGTGCCAGCAGTGAAGATCTGGACCCCAGGCTGGGGCAGTACTTC.

The V and J genes are TRBV19 and TRBJ2-3; 13 bases match TRBD2. Germline V gene data show CDR1 as LNHDA and CDR2 as SQIVND (reference sequence). The CDR3 runs to 19 residues. V dropped 0 bases and J dropped 5; count of bases not matched to a gene: 11. The CDR3, as DNA: TGTGCCAGTAGTATAGATTGGGCATGGACTAGCGGGAGACGAGATACGCAGTATTTT. Translating gives CASSIDWAWTSGRRDTQYF.

V and J are TRBV9 and TRBJ2-5, with TRBD2 matching 9 bases. The CDR3 consists of 16 residues. V lost 4 bases to trimming and J lost 7 bases; unmatched junction nucleotides: 14. Per germline, CDR1 SGDLS and CDR2 YYNGEE. The DNA of the CDR3 is TGTGCCAGCAGCCCCTTATTGGGGGGACTAGCCGCGACCCAGTACTTC. Residues: CASSPLLGGLAATQYF.

This chain joins TRBV7-2 and TRBJ2-1; TRBD2 matches 11 bases. Germline loops: CDR1 SGHTA, CDR2 FQGNSA. Trimming took 3 bases from V and 4 from J; bases not matched to a gene: 14. This CDR3 region has 19 residues. The CDR3 nucleotides read TGTGCCAGCAGCTTGCGACTAGCGGGAATCTCATTCTCGTACAATGAGCAGTTCTTC. Translating gives CASSLRLAGISFSYNEQFF. The entire variable domain, with the rest obtained from reference TRBV7-2 and TRBJ2-1, is as follows: GAGVSQSPSNKVTEKGKDVELRCDPISGHTALYWYRQSLGQGLEFLIYFQGNSAPDKSGLPSDRFSAERTGGSVSTLTIQRTQQEDSAVYLCASSLRLAGISFSYNEQFFGPGTRLTVL.

The chain is built from TRBV7-2 and TRBJ2-3; D ambiguous. The CDR3 consists of 13 residues. Trimming pared 1 base from V and 5 bases from J, leaving 7 bases between. Germline assignment: CDR1 SGHTA and CDR2 FQGNSA. The CDR3 bases are TGTGCCAGCAGCTTAGAGTCGGAAGATACGCAGTATTTT. The encoded protein is CASSLESEDTQYF.

This clone is a singleton in its sample. The chain links TRBV5-1 to TRBJ2-1; D possibly corresponds to TRBD1 (5 bases). CDR1 SGHRS and CDR2 YFSETQ come from the germline V gene. Trimming took off 4 bases at V and 8 bases at J, with 22 bases between the two ends. This CDR3 spans 16 amino acids. The CDR3 sequence: CASSLRPDTLSDEQFF. The DNA for the CDR3 is TGCGCCAGCAGCCTACGGCCGGACACCTTGAGCGATGAGCAGTTCTTC.

In nucleotides, the CDR3 is TGTGCCAGCACCCCGGGGGTCGGAGTGGGTGGCTACACCTTC. It codes for CASTPGVGVGGYTF. V gene TRBV28 combines with J gene TRBJ1-2; weak D call: TRBD1 (5 bases). V lost 7 bases to trimming and J lost 7 bases, with 19 bases between them. Germline V gives CDR1 MDHEN, CDR2 SYDVKM. CDR3 length: 14 amino acids.

The chain combines TRBV28 with TRBJ2-7, with D possibly TRBD1 on 6 matching bases. The V gene's germline CDR1 is MDHEN and CDR2 SYDVKM. The V gene lost 0 bases and the J gene lost 0 bases, with 9 bases spanning the gap. This CDR3 has 15 residues. For the CDR3, the DNA is TGTGCCAGCAGTTTATGGACAGGCAGCTCCTACGAGCAGTACTTC. It yields the protein CASSLWTGSSYEQYF.

This sequence joins TRBV11-3 and TRBJ2-1; tentatively, D is TRBD2 (6 bases). The germline V gene has CDR1 SGHNT and CDR2 YENEEA. The length of the CDR3 is 13 residues. Between the trimmed V and J ends, which lost 5 bases and 7 bases, there was a span of 12 bases. In nucleotides, the CDR3 is TGTGCCAGCAGCCTGACGGCGGGGAATGAGCAGTTCTTC. It is translated as CASSLTAGNEQFF.

This clone was recorded only once. The chain carries TRBV25-1 and TRBJ1-1, with D possibly TRBD1 on 6 matching bases. The CDR3 extends over 13 amino acids. The ends were cut back, 9 bases at V and 1 base at J, with 12 bases in the middle. In germline, CDR1 is MGHDK, CDR2 SYGVNS. The CDR3 sequence is CASEGEWNTEAFF. The CDR3 nucleotides read TGTGCCAGTGAGGGGGAATGGAACACTGAAGCTTTCTTT.

The chain couples TRBV29-1 to TRBJ2-3; 7 nucleotides line up with TRBD1. CDR3 length: 13 amino acids. Per germline, CDR1 SQVTM and CDR2 ANQGSEA. CDR3 region: CSEGAFGTDTQYF. The CDR3 nucleotides are TGCAGTGAGGGGGCGTTCGGCACAGATACGCAGTATTTT.

The rearrangement links TRBV10-1 to TRBJ2-1; 7 bases are a match to TRBD1. V gave up 8 bases and J gave up 3 bases; unmatched junction bases: 7. The CDR3 totals 14 residues. Germline V gene data show CDR1 as WNHNN and CDR2 as SYGVQD (reference sequence). CDR3 residues: CASGAGTVYNEQFF. CDR3 nucleotide sequence: TGCGCCAGCGGGGCCGGGACAGTCTACAATGAGCAGTTCTTC.

This clone was counted a single time. The chain carries TRBV18 and TRBJ1-3, with a tentative D call TRBD1 (6 bases). Germline V gives CDR1 KGHSH, CDR2 LQKENI. This CDR3 is built from 18 residues. Trimming took 5 bases from V and 0 from J, leaving 20 bases between them. CDR3: CASSVLDREGFSGNTIYF. DNA of the CDR3: TGTGCCAGCTCAGTCCTGGACAGAGAGGGATTCTCTGGAAACACCATATATTTT.

The chain has TRBV10-2 and TRBJ2-1; no clear D gene. Germline lookup yields CDR1 WSHSY and CDR2 SAAADI. The CDR3 is 13 amino acids. Trimming left V 4 bases short and J 7 bases short, with 11 bases between. Written as DNA, the CDR3 is TGCGCCAGCAGTGGGTTGATAGCAAATGAGCAGTTCTTC. It specifies CASSGLIANEQFF.

This chain links TRBV5-4 with TRBJ2-3; 12 bases fit TRBD2. From germline, CDR1 is SGHNT and CDR2 YYREEE (reference sequence). Trimming took 0 bases from V and 10 from J; bases not matched to a gene: 9. There are 16 residues in the CDR3. CDR3 in DNA: TGTGCCAGCAGCTTGGGCGGGACTAGCGGGCGGGCGGCGCAGTATTTT. Protein product: CASSLGGTSGRAAQYF. Combining the CDR3 with reference TRBV5-4 and TRBJ2-3 gives the whole variable domain ETGVTQSPTHLIKTRGQQVTLRCSSQSGHNTVSWYQQALGQGPQFIFQYYREEENGRGNFPPRFSGLQFPNYSSELNVNALELDDSALYLCASSLGGTSGRAAQYFGPGTRLTVL.

V gene TRBV15 combines with J gene TRBJ2-5; D unresolved. Per germline, CDR1 LNHNV and CDR2 YYDKDF (reference sequence). CDR3 length: 13 amino acids. The V gene lost 0 bases and the J gene lost 4 bases, with 6 bases spanning the gap. The chain's CDR3 is CATSRDMIETQYF. The CDR3 DNA reads as TGTGCCACCAGCAGAGATATGATAGAGACCCAGTACTTC.

The V and J genes are TRBV4-3 and TRBJ2-3; the D gene is possibly TRBD2 (6 bases). Germline V gene lookup returns CDR1 LGHNA and CDR2 YSLEER. V was shortened by 0 bases and J by 0 bases, with 10 bases between the two germline ends. The CDR3 extends over 16 amino acids. CDR3: CASSQDFGTSTDTQYF. The CDR3 DNA reads TGCGCCAGCAGCCAAGATTTCGGGACTAGCACAGATACGCAGTATTTT.